The 32 T cell receptor beta chains below come from one sample, sequenced in a study of T cells in Graves' hyperthyroidism and ophthalmopathy. Amplification of TCR beta CDR3 regions used RNA as the template. In the first-round RT-PCR of the TCR CDR3, the HTBI primer set was used. In TCRdb, the multiplex PCR reads were re-called with MiXCR into one record per CDR3 protein. Found here are roughly 180,000 distinct CDR3 sequences, less than 10% of them singletons; the top ten hold approximately 20%. The sample comprised blood. The receptors were gathered from a woman between 18 and 29 years old with Graves' hyperthyroidism that later progressed to Graves' ophthalmopathy.

In this sample, this clonotype turned up many times. The V and J genes are TRBV20-1 and TRBJ2-3; TRBD2 agrees at 9 bases. The CDR3 contains 17 residues. From germline, CDR1 is DFQATT and CDR2 SNEGSKA (reference sequence). Trimming took 4 bases from V and 3 from J; bases not matched to a gene: 14. DNA for the CDR3: TGCAGTGCTAAATACCACCCTTTAGCGGGAGAGACAGATACGCAGTATTTT. It translates to CSAKYHPLAGETDTQYF.

Regarding this clonotype: Possible read error: a much larger clone is one base away. The J gene is TRBJ2-5, the V gene TRBV12-5, with a possible D match to TRBD2 (5 bases). The CDR3 sequence is 13 residues long. The germline V gene has CDR1 LGHNT and CDR2 FRNRAP. Here the CDR3 reads CVSGLARQETQYF. The CDR3 bases are TGTGTTAGTGGTTTAGCGAGACAAGAGACCCAGTACTTC.

This clonotype came up many times. J is TRBJ2-1 and V is TRBV6-5; 8 bases match TRBD2. The CDR3 sequence is 15 residues long. Trimming took 0 bases from V and 6 from J; bases not matched to a gene: 4. Germline lookup yields CDR1 MNHEY and CDR2 SVGAGI. The CDR3 nucleotides are TGTGCCAGCAGTTACTCTAGCGGGGTAGGCAATGAGCAGTTCTTC. It is translated as CASSYSSGVGNEQFF.

As to this clonotype: This may be a read error, as it is one base from a much larger clone. J is TRBJ1-1 and V is TRBV5-1, with D possibly TRBD1 on 6 matching bases. CDR1 and CDR2 from the germline V gene are SGHRS and YFSETQ. The CDR3 contains 14 residues. V lost 0 bases to trimming and J lost 3 bases, with 9 bases between them. The CDR3 region has the DNA TGCGCCAGCAGCTTGGCACAGGGTTACACTGAAGCTTTCTTT. Translation gives CASSLAQGYTEAFF.

The rearrangement uses TRBV7-9 and TRBJ1-3, with D tentatively TRBD1 (6 bases). V lost 1 base, J lost 0 bases, and 16 bases lay in between. From germline, CDR1 is SEHNR and CDR2 FQNEAQ (reference sequence). The CDR3 runs to 18 residues. Here the CDR3 reads CASSLDWGRGISGNTIYF. CDR3 nucleotides: TGTGCCAGCAGCTTAGACTGGGGCAGGGGCATCTCTGGAAACACCATATATTTT. Variable domain in full (rest from reference TRBV7-9 and TRBJ1-3): DTGVSQNPRHKITKRGQNVTFRCDPISEHNRLYWYRQTLGQGPEFLTYFQNEAQLEKSRLLSDRFSAERPKGSFSTLEIQRTEQGDSAMYLCASSLDWGRGISGNTIYFGEGSWLTVV.

In its sample, this clonotype was seen many times. The gene calls are TRBV10-3 and TRBJ2-5; TRBD2 matches at 15 bases. The trim removed 9 bases at V and 5 bases at J, leaving 7 bases unmatched. The CDR3 totals 15 residues. Germline V gene sequence: CDR1 ENHRY, CDR2 SYGVKD. DNA of the CDR3: TGTGCCATTCAAGGGGGACTAGCGGGAGGTGAGACCCAGTACTTC. Translation: CAIQGGLAGGETQYF.

This clonotype was recorded many times. This chain connects TRBV20-1 to TRBJ1-5; 7 bases align to TRBD1. V lost 2 bases and J lost 3; bases outside the gene matches: 7. This CDR3 has 15 amino acids. Germline V gives CDR1 DFQATT, CDR2 SNEGSKA (reference sequence). The CDR3: CSARRGGTANQPQHF. CDR3 DNA: TGCAGTGCTAGACGGGGGGGGACAGCCAATCAGCCCCAGCATTTT.

This clonotype has a handful of counts. The rearrangement joins TRBV6-4 to TRBJ1-1; D might be TRBD1 (6 bases). Germline-derived CDR1 and CDR2 are MRHNA and SNTAGT. The CDR3 is made up of 11 amino acids. V was trimmed by 6 bases and J by 7 bases, leaving 9 bases between them. This CDR3 reads CASSGQFEAFF. The CDR3 nucleotides read TGTGCCAGCAGCGGACAGTTTGAAGCTTTCTTT.

This chain connects TRBV19 to TRBJ2-2, with D maybe TRBD2 (6 bases). Germline V lookup: CDR1 LNHDA, CDR2 SQIVND (reference sequence). Trimming took 4 bases from V and 4 from J, leaving 16 bases between them. The CDR3 length is 16 residues. CDR3 region: CASSTGTAASTGELFF. The CDR3 nucleotides read TGTGCCAGTAGTACCGGGACTGCGGCCAGCACCGGGGAGCTGTTTTTT.

This clonotype was observed many times. This rearrangement joins TRBV7-2 to TRBJ2-7; D possibly corresponds to TRBD1 (7 bases). CDR3 length equals 13 residues. Germline loops: CDR1 SGHTA, CDR2 FQGNSA. Trimming cost V 8 bases and J 5 bases, with 16 bases left between them. The CDR3 coding sequence is TGTGCCAGCCGGAGGGGGCCGAGCAACGAGCAGTACTTC. Its protein is CASRRGPSNEQYF.

This clonotype was counted ten times or more. The rearrangement joins TRBV6-1 to TRBJ1-5; D is ambiguous. CDR3 size: 15 residues. Germline-derived CDR1 and CDR2 are MNHNS and SASEGT. V was trimmed by 1 base and J by 2 bases, leaving 9 bases between them. CDR3 sequence reads: CASSEEVAGNQPQHF. In DNA, the CDR3 is TGTGCCAGCAGTGAAGAAGTGGCAGGCAATCAGCCCCAGCATTTT.

This clonotype was counted between two and nine times. The chain links TRBV4-1 to TRBJ2-1, with a possible D match to TRBD1 (5 bases). This CDR3 is 17 amino acids long. The germline gives CDR1 MGHRA, CDR2 YSYEKL. V was pared by 2 bases and J by 0 bases, with 14 bases between. The DNA for the CDR3 is TGCGCCAGCAGCCAAACTCACAGGCAAAGCTCCTACAATGAGCAGTTCTTC. Amino acids: CASSQTHRQSSYNEQFF.

This clonotype was seen at least ten times. The rearrangement joins TRBV10-3 to TRBJ2-7; unclear D gene. The germline gives CDR1 ENHRY, CDR2 SYGVKD. The CDR3 is 15 amino acids. Deletions cut 3 bases from V and 0 bases from J, with 12 bases between. CDR3 bases: TGTGCCATCAGTGACCCCCCGGCACGCTCCTACGAGCAGTACTTC. This codes for CAISDPPARSYEQYF.

Here the CDR3 reads CSVSGQSNQPQHF. CDR3 DNA: TGCAGCGTGAGCGGACAGAGCAATCAGCCCCAGCATTTT. The gene calls are TRBV29-1 and TRBJ1-5; a possible D gene is TRBD1 (6 bases). The CDR3 is 13 residues long. V lost 6 bases, J lost 1 base, and 10 bases lay in between. The germline gives CDR1 SQVTM, CDR2 ANQGSEA.

This clonotype appeared many times. The V call is TRBV6-1, the J call TRBJ2-1, with D possibly called TRBD1 or TRBD2 (5 bases each). The germline V gene encodes CDR1 MNHNS and CDR2 SASEGT. There are 14 residues in the CDR3. With 6 bases removed from V and 5 bases from J, the gap between germline ends came to 14 bases. The DNA for the CDR3 is TGTGCCAGCAGGAAGAGGGACGGAAACAATGAGCAGTTCTTC. Translating gives CASRKRDGNNEQFF.

This clonotype was detected many times. This rearrangement joins TRBV5-8 to TRBJ2-3; possibly TRBD1 for D (7 bases). Between the trimmed V and J ends, which lost 4 bases and 0 bases, there was a span of 27 bases. CDR3 length equals 20 residues. Germline lookup yields CDR1 SGHTS and CDR2 YDEGEE. The CDR3 bases are TGTGCCAGCAGCCTGCTCGGACAGGACTACTTACCCTCTAGCACAGATACGCAGTATTTT. It codes for CASSLLGQDYLPSSTDTQYF.

The gene calls are TRBV4-2 and TRBJ2-1, with 8 bases identical to TRBD2. J was trimmed by 5 bases and V by 5 bases; bases with no gene match: 8. From germline, CDR1 is LGHNA and CDR2 YNFKEQ. This CDR3 contains 15 residues. The DNA for the CDR3 is TGTGCCAGCAGCGAAAGCGGGGGTTTGAACAATGAGCAGTTCTTC. It specifies CASSESGGLNNEQFF.

This clonotype was seen ten or more times. The V gene is TRBV3-1, the J gene TRBJ2-7, with 11 bases matching TRBD2. This CDR3 contains 15 residues. V dropped 0 bases and J dropped 3; count of bases not matched to a gene: 1. Germline loops: CDR1 LGHDT, CDR2 YNNKEL (reference sequence). The chain's CDR3 is CASSQELAGDYEQYF. As DNA, the CDR3 is TGTGCCAGCAGCCAAGAACTAGCGGGGGACTACGAGCAGTACTTC.

This clonotype was picked up many times. The CDR3 loop reads CASRQVSTDTQYF. CDR3 bases: TGTGCCAGCAGACAGGTTAGCACAGATACGCAGTATTTT. The V call is TRBV28, the J call TRBJ2-3; D is perhaps TRBD1 (5 bases). Trimming took off 6 bases at V and 0 bases at J, with 7 bases between the two ends. The CDR3 is made up of 13 amino acids. Germline V gene data show CDR1 as MDHEN and CDR2 as SYDVKM.

On this clonotype itself: A junction boundary mismatches the germline segment, possibly from a read error. This sequence joins TRBV5-5 and TRBJ1-5, with unresolved D. Germline assignment: CDR1 SGHKS and CDR2 YYEKEE (reference sequence). The CDR3 has 15 amino acids. CDR3 DNA: TGTGCCGGCAGCTTGGCCGCTGGCTACAATCAGCCCCAGCATTTT. Its translation is CAGSLAAGYNQPQHF.

The V gene is TRBV19, the J gene TRBJ1-6; 10 bases agree with TRBD1. The CDR3 is 15 residues long. Germline V lookup: CDR1 LNHDA, CDR2 SQIVND (reference sequence). Trimming at V came to 3 bases and at J to 7 bases, leaving 3 bases not matched to a gene. This chain's CDR3 is CASSIWDRGNSPLHF. CDR3 in DNA: TGTGCCAGTAGTATTTGGGACAGGGGAAATTCACCCCTCCACTTT.

This clonotype was recorded at least ten times. The rearrangement links TRBV6-2 or TRBV6-3 to TRBJ1-1, with D tentatively TRBD1 (5 bases). This CDR3 has 15 residues. V lost 5 bases, J lost 5 bases, and 18 bases lay in between. Germline V gives CDR1 MNHEY, CDR2 SVGEGT. The CDR3 reads CASSPRPDWGTEAFF. In nucleotides, the CDR3 is TGTGCCAGCAGTCCTCGTCCCGACTGGGGGACTGAAGCTTTCTTT.

This clonotype showed up many times. The rearrangement uses TRBV24-1 and TRBJ2-1, with 11 bases aligning to TRBD1. CDR1 is KGHDR, CDR2 SFDVKD, per germline. V lost 5 bases to trimming and J lost 13 bases; unmatched junction nucleotides: 12. The CDR3 has 15 residues. The CDR3 spells CATSGRIGQGAHQFF. CDR3 bases: TGTGCCACCAGTGGAAGAATCGGACAGGGGGCACATCAGTTCTTC.

This clonotype showed up many times. The V call is TRBV2, the J call TRBJ2-7; 8 bases line up with TRBD1. The V and J ends lost 0 bases and 6 bases, in that order; junction bases with no gene match: 1. The germline gives CDR1 SNHLY, CDR2 FYNNEI. This CDR3 has 13 residues. The CDR3 sequence: CASSEATGGEQYF. CDR3 DNA sequence: TGTGCCAGCAGTGAAGCCACAGGGGGCGAGCAGTACTTC.

Many counts were recorded for this clonotype. The chain is built from TRBV30 and TRBJ1-2; TRBD1 might be the D (6 bases). Trimming removed 1 base at V and 4 bases at J, with 10 bases between. The CDR3 consists of 13 residues. Germline values: CDR1 GTSNPN, CDR2 SVGIG (reference sequence). The CDR3 nucleotides read TGTGCCTGGAGTGCCCAGGGGATCTATGGCTACACCTTC. Its protein is CAWSAQGIYGYTF. Combining the CDR3 with reference TRBV30 and TRBJ1-2 gives the whole variable domain SQTIHQWPATLVQPVGSPLSLECTVEGTSNPNLYWYRQAAGRGLQLLFYSVGIGQISSEVPQNLSASRPQDRQFILSSKKLLLSDSGFYLCAWSAQGIYGYTFGSGTRLTVV.

The table lists this clonotype with many counts. This sequence joins TRBV4-2 and TRBJ1-4; the D is unclear. CDR1 is LGHNA and CDR2 is YNFKEQ in the germline V gene. The CDR3 length is 13 residues. V lost 0 bases and J lost 8, with 7 bases in between. CDR3 amino acids: CASSQEIAEKLFF. The CDR3 region has the DNA TGTGCCAGCAGCCAAGAAATAGCCGAAAAACTGTTTTTT.

This chain uses TRBV20-1 with TRBJ2-7, with 8 bases matching TRBD2. The J segment lost 4 bases and the V segment lost 3 bases, leaving 8 bases of the junction unmatched. This CDR3 spans 14 amino acids. CDR1 DFQATT and CDR2 SNEGSKA come from the germline V gene (reference sequence). DNA for the CDR3: TGCAGTGCTAGGCACCAGGCGGGAGGTTACGAGCAGTACTTC. Translation gives CSARHQAGGYEQYF.

This clonotype was observed at least ten times. The chain uses TRBV12-3 or TRBV12-4 and TRBJ1-3; possibly TRBD1 for D (5 bases). The germline V and J ends were trimmed by 3 bases and 0 bases, with 15 bases remaining between them. This CDR3 has 17 amino acids. CDR3 nucleotides: TGTGCCAGCAGTTTGGGGCCGACTCTAAGCTCTGGAAACACCATATATTTT. As protein: CASSLGPTLSSGNTIYF.

The table lists this clonotype with many counts. The chain couples TRBV20-1 to TRBJ2-1, with D perhaps TRBD2 (5 bases). Germline CDR1 DFQATT, CDR2 SNEGSKA (reference sequence). The CDR3 contains 14 residues. V was trimmed by 3 bases and J by 4 bases, leaving 13 bases between them. The CDR3 here is CSASKAGSYNEQFF. The CDR3 DNA is TGCAGTGCTAGTAAGGCGGGTAGTTACAATGAGCAGTTCTTC.

This clonotype was detected ten times or more. The chain employs TRBV30 and TRBJ1-1; perhaps TRBD1 as D (5 bases). This CDR3 contains 12 residues. V was shortened by 3 bases and J by 9 bases, with 14 bases between the two germline ends. Germline CDR1 is GTSNPN and CDR2 is SVGIG (reference sequence). The CDR3, as DNA: TGTGCCTGGAGCGCCACCCGGGACCAAGCTTTCTTT. Residues: CAWSATRDQAFF. Variable domain in full (rest from reference TRBV30 and TRBJ1-1): SQTIHQWPATLVQPVGSPLSLECTVEGTSNPNLYWYRQAAGRGLQLLFYSVGIGQISSEVPQNLSASRPQDRQFILSSKKLLLSDSGFYLCAWSATRDQAFFGQGTRLTVV.

There are many counts of this clonotype. The chain has TRBV10-3 and TRBJ2-7; 7 nucleotides align to TRBD1. Germline CDR1 is ENHRY and CDR2 is SYGVKD. The CDR3 has 14 amino acids. The V gene end was trimmed by 3 bases and the J gene end by 4 bases; junction bases not matched to a gene: 6. CDR3 coding DNA: TGTGCCATCAGTGATTGGGACAGATCGTACGAGCAGTACTTC. Translated: CAISDWDRSYEQYF.

The sample holds many counts of this clonotype. The rearrangement links TRBV20-1 to TRBJ2-2; TRBD2 aligns across 9 bases. The ends lost 6 bases at V and 8 bases at J; junction bases unmatched: 13. The CDR3 spans 15 residues. Germline loops: CDR1 DFQATT, CDR2 SNEGSKA (reference sequence). CDR3 amino acids: CSATPTVAGEGELFF. In DNA, the CDR3 is TGCAGTGCCACCCCAACGGTAGCGGGGGAGGGGGAGCTGTTTTTT.